This TCR beta chain stems from a study of T-cell memory formation after mild COVID-19. The CDR3 length is 15 residues. V was clipped by 3 bases and J by 10 bases, with 17 bases between them. Germline CDR1 and CDR2: SGHKS and YYEKEE (reference sequence). In TCRdb, the 5' RACE reads were re-called with MiXCR into one record per CDR3 protein. The table includes around 310,000 distinct CDR3 sequences, roughly 20% detected once. This clonotype was recorded a few times. The clonotype originates from a man between 18 and 29 years old who had mild COVID-19 (a few samples of this study predate the infection). Cell type and time point are not known. The sample taken for sequencing was PBMCs or a T cell subset sorted from them (not recorded which). The chain is built from TRBV5-5 and TRBJ1-6, with D tentatively TRBD1 (6 bases). CDR3 sequence: CASSSQQGGQSPLHF. CDR3 in DNA: TGTGCCAGCAGCTCACAACAGGGAGGCCAGTCACCCCTCCACTTT.